This T cell receptor (beta chain) was observed in a study of cytotoxic CD8 clonotypes in ibrutinib-treated CLL. Study findings and constraints: Baseline levels were approached again at progression, after clonality had risen at ibrutinib response.

To note about this clone: Its antigen remains unknown.

The germline V and J ends were trimmed by 3 bases and 7 bases, with 18 bases remaining between them. Germline V lookup: CDR1 SGHTA, CDR2 FQGTGA. This CDR3 region has 16 residues. Sequenced by immunoSEQ multiplex PCR; TCRdb stores in-frame clones only, minus some. The table lists 150,000 to 200,000 clones, about 80% of them singletons. This sample comprised PBMCs, obtained after 12 months of ibrutinib treatment. The genes are TRBV7-3 and TRBJ2-2; unclear D gene. This receptor was identified in a human donor with chronic lymphocytic leukemia. This CDR3 is CASSFSGYSGDGELFF. The CDR3 DNA reads TGTGCCAGCAGCTTTTCTGGCTACTCTGGGGACGGGGAGCTGTTTTTT.